This T cell receptor (beta chain) came from a study of cytomegalovirus exposure and HLA in healthy donors. Study-wide findings and caveats: An analysis done earlier found most TCR beta V segments productive about 87% or about 30% of the time.

The PCR was carried out with 60 Vbeta primers and 13 Jbeta primers. The assay was immunoSEQ multiplex PCR, and TCRdb's table has in-frame clones only and misses some. The table lists fewer than 70,000 clones. Details on this clone: The antigen remains unidentified.

CDR1 is SGDLS, CDR2 YYNGEE, per germline. V lost 0 bases and J lost 8; bases outside the gene matches: 9. CDR3 length: 15 residues. Sequenced sample: PBMCs. The clonotype comes from a man aged 30 to 39 in good health and CMV-seropositive. The gene calls are TRBV9 and TRBJ1-2, with 8 bases matching TRBD1. DNA of the CDR3: TGTGCCAGCAGCGTAGCTACTGGGGCAGGGGGCGGCTACACCTTC. Translation gives CASSVATGAGGGYTF. The whole variable domain, remainder taken from reference TRBV9 and TRBJ1-2, is DSGVTQTPKHLITATGQRVTLRCSPRSGDLSVYWYQQSLDQGLQFLIQYYNGEERAKGNILERFSAQQFPDLHSELNLSSLELGDSALYFCASSVATGAGGGYTFGSGTRLTVV.